This record looks at one TCR beta chain sequence and its context. The target of this receptor is not known. No qualities accompany the bases; no much larger clone lies one base away. Receptor libraries were prepared by the immunoSEQ multiplex PCR assay. The source is immuneACCESS, and TCRdb retained only in-frame sequences with V and J called. Part of the clones is not carried over; for the studies checked, unresolved V genes explain less than half of this, and the remainder is unexplained. Recorded for this sample are 100,000 or so clones; roughly nine tenths of them occurred a single time. The ten largest clones add up to 0.7% to 0.9% of the sample. This sample is part of a study of T cell changes during pregnancy in multiple sclerosis (dated by TCRdb to the late 2010s). Regarding the study in general: The study looked at changes in the T cell repertoire across pregnancy in women with multiple sclerosis.

CDR1 SGDLS and CDR2 YYNGEE were looked up in the germline V gene. From its cysteine to its phenylalanine, the CDR3 spans 15 amino acids. Solely the CDR3 DNA is kept, with 45 bases framed from the first base. Relative to germline, V is missing 5 bases and J is missing 1 base, with 4 bases of the junction outside any gene match. The rearrangement combines TRBV9 with TRBJ2-3; TRBD2 aligns with 10 central bases. Specimen: peripheral blood, collected in the second trimester of pregnancy. This clonotype was sampled from a female donor in good health, enrolled as a control in a pregnancy study. The CDR3 protein sequence reads: CASSETSGGTDTQYF. The base sequence is TGTGCCAGCAGTGAAACTAGCGGGGGCACAGATACGCAGTATTTT.